This entry is about one T cell receptor (beta chain). Antigen: not known. The CDR3 extends over 17 amino acids. V was pared by 6 bases and J by 3 bases, with 21 bases between. The sample originates from a study of lung T cells in sarcoidosis with Löfgren's syndrome. Study-wide findings and caveats: TRBV2 was the preferred pairing partner of TRAV12-1, with similar CDR3s. Versus controls, Löfgren's syndrome patients reportedly showed TRAV12-1 and TRBV2 as most expanded. Multiple Löfgren's syndrome patients reportedly shared TRAV12-1 and TRBV2 CDR3 motifs, suggesting public CD4+ TCRs.

TCRdb redid the calling of the reads with MiXCR, one entry per CDR3 protein. Of 60,000 or so distinct CDR3 sequences in the sample, 21% were seen once. This TCR was recovered from a human donor with sarcoidosis (Löfgren's syndrome or another form), or a control subject (not recorded which). Sequencing used CD4+ T cells from PBMCs. The rearrangement links TRBV12-3 or TRBV12-4 to TRBJ2-1; TRBD2 might be the D (6 bases). CDR3 coding DNA: TGTGCCAGCAGCCGGGGAGGCGGGGTGGATAACTACAATGAGCAGTTCTTC. Translating it yields CASSRGGGVDNYNEQFF.